This TCR beta chain stems from a study of T-cell reconstitution after alpha-beta-depleted transplantation in children. Overall study findings and caveats: Where alpha-beta T cells came from about two months after transplant was reportedly several hundred expanded graft clones.

Library preparation (for TCRbeta) was performed with unique molecular identifiers. In TCRdb, the PCR reads were re-called with MiXCR into one record per CDR3 protein. The sample yields hundreds of thousands of distinct CDR3 sequences, just under 8.5% seen once. The V gene lost 3 bases and the J gene lost 3 bases, with 10 bases spanning the gap. The CDR3 totals 14 residues. This clonotype appeared many times. Its specificity is unknown. The J gene is TRBJ2-3, the V gene TRBV12-3 or TRBV12-4; a weak D match, TRBD2 (6 bases). The clonotype comes from a male patient younger than 18 who had a stem cell transplant for acute lymphoblastic leukemia, so the T cells may come from the graft donor. This specimen was PBMCs, mostly from graft donor cells, taken 180 days after TCRalphabeta/CD19-depleted stem cell transplant. The CDR3 protein is CASSFAGRTDTQYF. For the CDR3, the DNA is TGTGCCAGCAGTTTTGCGGGAAGGACAGATACGCAGTATTTT.